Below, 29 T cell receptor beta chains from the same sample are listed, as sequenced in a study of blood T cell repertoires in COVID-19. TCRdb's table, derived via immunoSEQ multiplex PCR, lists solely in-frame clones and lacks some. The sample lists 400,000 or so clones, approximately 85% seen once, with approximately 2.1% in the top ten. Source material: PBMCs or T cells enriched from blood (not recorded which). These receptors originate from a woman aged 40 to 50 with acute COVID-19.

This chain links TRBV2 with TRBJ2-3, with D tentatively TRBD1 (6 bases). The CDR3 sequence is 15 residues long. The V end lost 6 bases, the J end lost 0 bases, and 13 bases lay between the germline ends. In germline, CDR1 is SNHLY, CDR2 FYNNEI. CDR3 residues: CASRATGNSTDTQYF. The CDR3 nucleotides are TGTGCCAGCAGGGCCACAGGGAATAGCACAGATACGCAGTATTTT.

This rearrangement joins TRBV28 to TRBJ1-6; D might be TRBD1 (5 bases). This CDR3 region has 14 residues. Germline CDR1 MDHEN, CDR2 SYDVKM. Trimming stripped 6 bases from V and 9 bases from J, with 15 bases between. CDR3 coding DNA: TGTGCCAGCAGGACACAGGTGGCGGTTTCACCCCTCCACTTT. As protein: CASRTQVAVSPLHF. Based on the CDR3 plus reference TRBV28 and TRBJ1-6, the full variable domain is DVKVTQSSRYLVKRTGEKVFLECVQDMDHENMFWYRQDPGLGLRLIYFSYDVKMKEKGDIPEGYSVSREKKERFSLILESASTNQTSMYLCASRTQVAVSPLHFGNGTRLTVT.

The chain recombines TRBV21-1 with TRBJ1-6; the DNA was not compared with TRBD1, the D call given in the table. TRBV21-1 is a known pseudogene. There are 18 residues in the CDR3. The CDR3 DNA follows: TGTGCCAGCAGCAACGGGACAAGGACCAGCTCCTATAATTCACCCCTCCACTTT. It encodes CASSNGTRTSSYNSPLHF.

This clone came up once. CDR3 sequence (DNA): TGCAGCGTTGACAGGGTAGGGAATACTGAAGCTTTCTTT. It specifies CSVDRVGNTEAFF. The rearrangement links TRBV29-1 to TRBJ1-1; TRBD1 is a possible D gene (5 bases). The germline V gene has CDR1 SQVTM and CDR2 ANQGSEA. There are 13 residues in the CDR3. Trimming cost V 3 bases and J 5 bases, with 13 bases left between them.

The CDR3, as DNA: TGTGCCACCAGCAGGGACAGGGGGCAGGGAAACACCATATATTTT. The encoded protein is CATSRDRGQGNTIYF. This chain uses TRBV15 with TRBJ1-3; 11 bases are a match to TRBD1. The CDR3 covers 15 residues. CDR1 is LNHNV and CDR2 is YYDKDF in the germline V gene (reference sequence). V shed 3 bases and J 4 bases; nucleotides not matched to a gene: 2.

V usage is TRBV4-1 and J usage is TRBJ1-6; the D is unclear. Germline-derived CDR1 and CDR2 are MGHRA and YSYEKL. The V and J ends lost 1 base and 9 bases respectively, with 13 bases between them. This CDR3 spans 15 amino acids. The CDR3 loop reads CASSQVVGRGSPLHF. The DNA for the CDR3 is TGCGCCAGCAGCCAAGTAGTGGGCCGGGGTTCACCCCTCCACTTT.

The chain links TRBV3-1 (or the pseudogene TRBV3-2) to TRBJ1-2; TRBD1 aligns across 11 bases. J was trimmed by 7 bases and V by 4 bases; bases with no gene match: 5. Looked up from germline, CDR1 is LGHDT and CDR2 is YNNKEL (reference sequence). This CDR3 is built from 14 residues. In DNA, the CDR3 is TGTGCCAGCAGCCCCCGGGACAGGGGGGGTGGCTACACCTTC. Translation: CASSPRDRGGGYTF.

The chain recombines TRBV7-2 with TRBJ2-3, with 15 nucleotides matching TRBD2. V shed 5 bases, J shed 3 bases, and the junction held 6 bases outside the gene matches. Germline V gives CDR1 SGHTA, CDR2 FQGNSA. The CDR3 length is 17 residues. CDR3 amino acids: CASSLGTSGGLTDTQYF. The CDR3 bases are TGTGCCAGCAGCCTCGGGACTAGCGGGGGGCTAACAGATACGCAGTATTTT. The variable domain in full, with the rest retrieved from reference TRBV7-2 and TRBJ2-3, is GAGVSQSPSNKVTEKGKDVELRCDPISGHTALYWYRQSLGQGLEFLIYFQGNSAPDKSGLPSDRFSAERTGGSVSTLTIQRTQQEDSAVYLCASSLGTSGGLTDTQYFGPGTRLTVL.

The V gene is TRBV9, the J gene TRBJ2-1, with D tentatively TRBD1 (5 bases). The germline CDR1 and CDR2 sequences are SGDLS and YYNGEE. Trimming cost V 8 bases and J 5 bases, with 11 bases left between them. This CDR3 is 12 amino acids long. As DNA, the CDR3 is TGTGCCAGTGGGCTCAGGGACAATGAGCAGTTCTTC. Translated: CASGLRDNEQFF.

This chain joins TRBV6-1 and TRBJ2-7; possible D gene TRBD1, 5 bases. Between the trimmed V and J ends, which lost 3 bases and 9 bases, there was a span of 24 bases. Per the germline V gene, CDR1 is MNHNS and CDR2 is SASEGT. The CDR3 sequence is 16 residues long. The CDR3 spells CASSDPTAFPTIGQYF. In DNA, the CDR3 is TGTGCCAGCAGTGATCCGACAGCCTTCCCAACTATCGGGCAGTACTTC.

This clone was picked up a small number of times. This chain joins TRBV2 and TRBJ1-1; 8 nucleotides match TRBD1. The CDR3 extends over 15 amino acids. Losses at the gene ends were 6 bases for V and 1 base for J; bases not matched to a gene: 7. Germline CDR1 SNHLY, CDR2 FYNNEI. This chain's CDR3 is CASRVDRARNTEAFF. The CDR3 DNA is TGTGCCAGCAGAGTGGACAGGGCCAGGAACACTGAAGCTTTCTTT.

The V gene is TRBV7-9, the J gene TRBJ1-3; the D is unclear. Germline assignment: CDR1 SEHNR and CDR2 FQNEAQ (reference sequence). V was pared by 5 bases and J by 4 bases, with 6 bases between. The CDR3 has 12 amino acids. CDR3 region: CASSDGGNTIYF. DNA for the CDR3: TGTGCCAGCAGCGACGGGGGAAACACCATATATTTT.

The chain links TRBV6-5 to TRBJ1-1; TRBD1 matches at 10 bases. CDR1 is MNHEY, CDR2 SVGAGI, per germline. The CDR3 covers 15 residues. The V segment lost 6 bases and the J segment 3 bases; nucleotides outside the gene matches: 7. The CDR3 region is CASSRKTGGYTEAFF. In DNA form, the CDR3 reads TGTGCCAGCAGCCGTAAGACAGGGGGCTACACTGAAGCTTTCTTT.

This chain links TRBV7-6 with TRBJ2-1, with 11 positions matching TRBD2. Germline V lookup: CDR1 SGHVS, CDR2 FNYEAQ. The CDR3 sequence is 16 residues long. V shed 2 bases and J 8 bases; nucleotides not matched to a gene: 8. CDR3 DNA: TGTGCCAGCAGCTTATTTAGCGGGGGGGTGTTAGATGAGCAGTTCTTC. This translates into CASSLFSGGVLDEQFF.

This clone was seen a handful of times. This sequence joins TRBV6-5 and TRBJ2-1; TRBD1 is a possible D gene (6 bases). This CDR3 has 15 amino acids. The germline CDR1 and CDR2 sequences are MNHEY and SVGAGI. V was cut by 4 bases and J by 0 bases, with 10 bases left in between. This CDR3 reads CASSSQGSSYNEQFF. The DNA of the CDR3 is TGTGCCAGCAGTTCACAGGGAAGCTCCTACAATGAGCAGTTCTTC.

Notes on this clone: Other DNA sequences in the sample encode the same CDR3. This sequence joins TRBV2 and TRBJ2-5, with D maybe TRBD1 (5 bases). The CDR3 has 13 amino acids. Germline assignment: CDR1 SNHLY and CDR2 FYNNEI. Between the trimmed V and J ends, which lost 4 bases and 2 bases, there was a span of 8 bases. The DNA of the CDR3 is TGTGCCAGCAGTGGAGACAGACAAGAGACCCAGTACTTC. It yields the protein CASSGDRQETQYF.

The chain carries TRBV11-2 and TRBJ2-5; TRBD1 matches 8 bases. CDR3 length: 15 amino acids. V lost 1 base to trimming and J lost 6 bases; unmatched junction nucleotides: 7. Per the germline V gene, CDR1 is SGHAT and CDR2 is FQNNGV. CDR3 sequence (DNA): TGTGCCAGCAGCTTAGGGGCAGGGGGCGCGAAGACCCAGTACTTC. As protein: CASSLGAGGAKTQYF.

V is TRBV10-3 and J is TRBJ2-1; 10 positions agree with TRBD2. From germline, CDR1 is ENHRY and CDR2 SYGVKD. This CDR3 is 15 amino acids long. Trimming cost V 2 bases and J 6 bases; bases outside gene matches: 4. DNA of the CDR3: TGTGCCATCAGTGAGCTGGCTAGCGGGAGCAATGAGCAGTTCTTC. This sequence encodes CAISELASGSNEQFF.

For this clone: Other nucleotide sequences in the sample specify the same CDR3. The CDR3 bases are TGTGCCAGCTCACCCCAGGGGGCTGGTGAAAAACTGTTTTTT. This codes for CASSPQGAGEKLFF. This chain connects TRBV18 to TRBJ1-4, with 8 bases identical to TRBD1. The germline CDR1 and CDR2 sequences are KGHSH and LQKENI. V shed 3 bases and J 7 bases; nucleotides not matched to a gene: 4. The length of the CDR3 is 14 residues.

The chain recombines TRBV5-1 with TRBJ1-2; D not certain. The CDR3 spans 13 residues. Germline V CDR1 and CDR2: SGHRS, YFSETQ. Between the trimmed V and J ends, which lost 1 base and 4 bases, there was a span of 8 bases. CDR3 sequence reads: CASSLSVSYGYTF. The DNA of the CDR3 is TGCGCCAGCAGCTTGTCTGTTTCCTATGGCTACACCTTC.

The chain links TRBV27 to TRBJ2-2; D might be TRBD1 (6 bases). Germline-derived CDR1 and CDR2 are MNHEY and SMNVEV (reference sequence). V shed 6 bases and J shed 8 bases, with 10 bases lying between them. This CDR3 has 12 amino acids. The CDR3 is CASRVGTGELFF. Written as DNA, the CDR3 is TGTGCCAGCAGGGTAGGGACAGGGGAGCTGTTTTTT.

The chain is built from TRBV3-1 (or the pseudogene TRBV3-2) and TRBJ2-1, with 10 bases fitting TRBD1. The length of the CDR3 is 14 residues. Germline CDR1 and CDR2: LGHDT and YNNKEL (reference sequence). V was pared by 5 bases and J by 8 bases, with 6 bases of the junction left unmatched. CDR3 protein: CASSSTGGRDEQFF. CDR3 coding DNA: TGTGCCAGCAGCTCGACAGGGGGCCGCGATGAGCAGTTCTTC.

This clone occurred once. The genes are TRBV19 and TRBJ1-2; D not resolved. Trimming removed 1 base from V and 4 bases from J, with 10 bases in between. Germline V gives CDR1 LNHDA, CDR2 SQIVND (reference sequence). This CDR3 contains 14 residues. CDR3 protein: CASSIGGESYGYTF. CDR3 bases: TGTGCCAGTAGTATAGGCGGGGAAAGCTATGGCTACACCTTC. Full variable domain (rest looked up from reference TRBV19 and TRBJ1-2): DGGITQSPKYLFRKEGQNVTLSCEQNLNHDAMYWYRQDPGQGLRLIYYSQIVNDFQKGDIAEGYSVSREKKESFPLTVTSAQKNPTAFYLCASSIGGESYGYTFGSGTRLTVV.

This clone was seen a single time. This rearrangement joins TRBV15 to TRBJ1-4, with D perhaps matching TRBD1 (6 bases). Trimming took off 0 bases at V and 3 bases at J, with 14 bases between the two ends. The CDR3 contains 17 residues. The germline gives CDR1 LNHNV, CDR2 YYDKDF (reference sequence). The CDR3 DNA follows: TGTGCCACCAGCAGAGATAATGGGGACACTTCTAATGAAAAACTGTTTTTT. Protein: CATSRDNGDTSNEKLFF.

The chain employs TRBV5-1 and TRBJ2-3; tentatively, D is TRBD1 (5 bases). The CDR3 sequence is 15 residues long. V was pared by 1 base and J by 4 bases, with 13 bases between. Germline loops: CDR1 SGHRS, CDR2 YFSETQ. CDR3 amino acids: CASSLIGALADTQYF. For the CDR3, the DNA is TGCGCCAGCAGCTTGATTGGGGCCCTCGCAGATACGCAGTATTTT.

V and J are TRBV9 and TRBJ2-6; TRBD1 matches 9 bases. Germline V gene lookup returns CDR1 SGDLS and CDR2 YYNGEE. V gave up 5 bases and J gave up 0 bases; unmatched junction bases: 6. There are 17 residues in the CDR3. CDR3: CASRDHRGRSGANVLTF. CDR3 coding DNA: TGTGCCAGCAGAGACCACAGGGGGCGCTCTGGGGCCAACGTCCTGACTTTC.

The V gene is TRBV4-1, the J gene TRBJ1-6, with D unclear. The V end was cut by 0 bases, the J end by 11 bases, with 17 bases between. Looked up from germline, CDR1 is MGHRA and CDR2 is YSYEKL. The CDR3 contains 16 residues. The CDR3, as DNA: TGCGCCAGCAGCCAAGATCGAGGCAGCCGGGGTCCACCCCTCCACTTT. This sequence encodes CASSQDRGSRGPPLHF.

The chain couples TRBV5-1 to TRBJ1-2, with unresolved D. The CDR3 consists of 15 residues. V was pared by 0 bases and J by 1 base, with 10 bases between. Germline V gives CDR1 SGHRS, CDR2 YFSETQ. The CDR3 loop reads CASSLAPRLNYGYTF. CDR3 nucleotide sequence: TGCGCCAGCAGCTTGGCCCCTCGACTTAACTATGGCTACACCTTC.

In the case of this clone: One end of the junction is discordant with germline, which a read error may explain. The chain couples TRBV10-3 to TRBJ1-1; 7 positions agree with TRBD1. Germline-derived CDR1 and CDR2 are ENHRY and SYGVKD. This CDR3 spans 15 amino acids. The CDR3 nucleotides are TGTACCATCGCGGAATCGGGACAGAGGAACACTGAAGCTTTCTTT. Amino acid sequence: CTIAESGQRNTEAFF.